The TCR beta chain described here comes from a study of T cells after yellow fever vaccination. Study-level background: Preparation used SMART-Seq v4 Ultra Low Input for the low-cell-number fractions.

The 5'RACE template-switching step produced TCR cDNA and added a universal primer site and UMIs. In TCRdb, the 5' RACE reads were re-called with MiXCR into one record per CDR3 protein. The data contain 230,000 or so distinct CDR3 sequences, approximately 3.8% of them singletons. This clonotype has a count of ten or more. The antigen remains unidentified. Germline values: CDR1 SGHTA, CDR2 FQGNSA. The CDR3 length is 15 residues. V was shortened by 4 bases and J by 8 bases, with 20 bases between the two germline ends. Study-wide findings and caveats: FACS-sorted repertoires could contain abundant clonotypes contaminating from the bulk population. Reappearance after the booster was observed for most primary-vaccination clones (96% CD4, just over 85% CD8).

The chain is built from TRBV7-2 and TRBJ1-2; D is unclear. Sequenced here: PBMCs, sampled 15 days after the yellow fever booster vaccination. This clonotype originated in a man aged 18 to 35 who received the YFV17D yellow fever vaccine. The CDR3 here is CASSSPRQARPGYTF. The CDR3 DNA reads TGTGCCAGCAGCTCTCCCCGGCAGGCCCGCCCCGGCTACACCTTC. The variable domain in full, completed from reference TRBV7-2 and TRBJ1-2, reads GAGVSQSPSNKVTEKGKDVELRCDPISGHTALYWYRQSLGQGLEFLIYFQGNSAPDKSGLPSDRFSAERTGGSVSTLTIQRTQQEDSAVYLCASSSPRQARPGYTFGSGTRLTVV.